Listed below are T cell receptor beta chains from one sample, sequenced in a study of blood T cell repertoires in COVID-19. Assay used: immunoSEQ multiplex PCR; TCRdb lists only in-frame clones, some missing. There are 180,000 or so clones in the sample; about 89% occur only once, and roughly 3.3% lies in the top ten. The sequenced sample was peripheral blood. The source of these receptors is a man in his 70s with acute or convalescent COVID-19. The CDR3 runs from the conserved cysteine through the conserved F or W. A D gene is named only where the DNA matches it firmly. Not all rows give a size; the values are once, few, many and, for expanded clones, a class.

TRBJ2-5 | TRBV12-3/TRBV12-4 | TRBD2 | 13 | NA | CASSLAGAETQYF | TGTGCCAGCAGTCTAGCGGGAGCTGAGACCCAGTACTTC
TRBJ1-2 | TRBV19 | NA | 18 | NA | CASRGRIGQQGTPYGYTF | TGTGCCAGTAGGGGACGTATCGGGCAACAGGGCACTCCCTATGGCTACACCTTC
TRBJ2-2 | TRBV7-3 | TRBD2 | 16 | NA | CASSLGPGTIRGELFF | TGTGCCAGCAGCTTAGGACCCGGGACTATCCGCGGGGAGCTGTTTTTT
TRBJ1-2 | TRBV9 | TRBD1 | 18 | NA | CASSVGPGTGPLYYGYTF | TGTGCCAGCAGCGTAGGCCCGGGGACAGGGCCTTTATATTATGGCTACACCTTC
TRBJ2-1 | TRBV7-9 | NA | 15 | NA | CASSLAQGTYNEQFF | TGTGCCAGCAGCTTAGCACAGGGCACTTACAATGAGCAGTTCTTC
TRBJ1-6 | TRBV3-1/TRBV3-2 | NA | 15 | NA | CASSQDGGTWSPLHF | TGTGCCAGCAGCCAAGACGGGGGGACATGGTCACCCCTCCACTTT
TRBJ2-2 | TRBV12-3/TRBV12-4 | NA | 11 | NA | CASSFAGELFF | TGTGCCAGCAGTTTCGCCGGGGAGCTGTTTTTT
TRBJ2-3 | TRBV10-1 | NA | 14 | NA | CASSKDRITDTQYF | TGCGCCAGCAGTAAAGACAGAATCACAGATACGCAGTATTTT
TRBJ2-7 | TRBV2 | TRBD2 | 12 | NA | CASTGGGDEQYF | TGTGCCAGCACCGGGGGAGGGGACGAGCAGTACTTC
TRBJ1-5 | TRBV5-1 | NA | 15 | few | CASSWGGGSGQPQHF | TGCGCCAGCAGCTGGGGTGGCGGGAGCGGGCAGCCCCAGCATTTT
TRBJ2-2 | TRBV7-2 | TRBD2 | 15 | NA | CATPRSGSHTGELFF | TGTGCCACCCCTCGTAGCGGGAGTCACACCGGGGAGCTGTTTTTT
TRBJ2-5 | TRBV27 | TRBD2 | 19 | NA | CASSSRGGRTSGRQETQYF | TGTGCCAGCAGTTCCAGGGGAGGCCGGACTAGCGGGCGACAAGAGACCCAGTACTTC
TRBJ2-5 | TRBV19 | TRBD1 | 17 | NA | CASSLGQGIGVQETQYF | TGTGCCAGTAGTTTGGGACAGGGGATTGGGGTCCAAGAGACCCAGTACTTC
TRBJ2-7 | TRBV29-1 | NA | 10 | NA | CSAGESEQYF | TGCAGCGCGGGGGAGAGCGAGCAGTACTTC
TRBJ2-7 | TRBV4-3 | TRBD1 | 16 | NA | CASSQGHRGRGDEQYF | TGCGCCAGCAGCCAGGGTCACAGGGGGCGCGGAGACGAGCAGTACTTC
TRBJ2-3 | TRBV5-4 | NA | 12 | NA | CASSQSTDTQYF | TGTGCCAGCAGCCAATCCACAGATACGCAGTATTTT
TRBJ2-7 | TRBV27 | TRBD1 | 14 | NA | CASSIRQGSNEQYF | TGTGCCAGCAGTATCCGACAGGGAAGCAACGAGCAGTACTTC
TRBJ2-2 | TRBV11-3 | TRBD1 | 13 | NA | CASSLSGGRELFF | TGTGCCAGCAGCCTTTCAGGGGGCCGGGAGCTGTTTTTT
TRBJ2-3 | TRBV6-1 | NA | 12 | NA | CASSEARDTQYF | TGTGCCAGCAGTGAAGCGCGGGATACGCAGTATTTT
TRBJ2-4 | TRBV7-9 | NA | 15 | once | CASSQGWGRPNIQYF | TGTGCCAGCAGCCAAGGGTGGGGGCGACCCAACATTCAGTACTTC
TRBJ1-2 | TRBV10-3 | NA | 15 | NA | CAISEVQGDGYGYTF | TGTGCCATCAGTGAGGTACAGGGTGACGGCTATGGCTACACCTTC
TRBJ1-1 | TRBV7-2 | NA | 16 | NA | CASSQGQTGTRSTAFF | TGTGCCAGCAGCCAGGGACAAACCGGGACAAGGTCGACAGCTTTCTTT
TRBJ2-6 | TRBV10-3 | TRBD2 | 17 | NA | CAIRPWTSGSGANVLTF | TGTGCCATCAGACCCTGGACTAGCGGGTCTGGGGCCAACGTCCTGACTTTC
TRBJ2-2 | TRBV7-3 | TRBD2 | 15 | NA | CASSPPGGETGELFF | TGTGCCAGCAGCCCCCCGGGGGGGGAGACCGGGGAGCTGTTTTTT
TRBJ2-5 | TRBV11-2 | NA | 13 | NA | CASSLGRQETQYF | TGTGCCAGCAGCTTAGGGAGGCAAGAGACCCAGTACTTC
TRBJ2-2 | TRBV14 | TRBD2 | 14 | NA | CASSQSSGLRELFF | TGTGCCAGCAGCCAGTCTAGCGGCCTGAGGGAGCTGTTTTTT
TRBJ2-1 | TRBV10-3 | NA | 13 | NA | CAISESIVAAEFF | TGTGCCATCAGTGAGTCGATCGTAGCTGCTGAGTTCTTC
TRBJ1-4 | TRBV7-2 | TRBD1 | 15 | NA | CASSLGQGLEEKLFF | TGTGCCAGCAGCTTAGGACAGGGGCTCGAAGAAAAACTGTTTTTT
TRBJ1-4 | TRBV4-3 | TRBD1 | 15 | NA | CASSPRGYRGEKLFF | TGCGCCAGCAGCCCGAGGGGGTACAGGGGGGAAAAACTGTTTTTT
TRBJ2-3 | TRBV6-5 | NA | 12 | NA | CASSYSGAYQYF | TGTGCCAGCAGTTACTCGGGGGCCTATCAGTATTTT
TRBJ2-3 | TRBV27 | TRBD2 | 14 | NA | CASGLAGGLGTQYF | TGTGCCAGCGGACTAGCGGGGGGCCTAGGGACGCAGTATTTT
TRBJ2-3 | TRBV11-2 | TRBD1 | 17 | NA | CASSPTGQGRGTDTQYF | TGTGCCAGCAGCCCCACGGGACAGGGTCGGGGCACAGATACGCAGTATTTT
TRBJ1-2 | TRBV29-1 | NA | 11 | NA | CSVMTGGGYTF | TGCAGCGTAATGACAGGCGGAGGCTACACCTTC
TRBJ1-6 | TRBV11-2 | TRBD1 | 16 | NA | CASSLGGTGYNSPLHF | TGTGCCAGCAGCTTAGGAGGGACAGGGTATAATTCACCCCTCCACTTT
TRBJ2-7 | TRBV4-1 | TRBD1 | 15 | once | CASSQPLSRGLEQYF | TGCGCCAGCAGCCAACCACTAAGTAGGGGGCTCGAGCAGTACTTC
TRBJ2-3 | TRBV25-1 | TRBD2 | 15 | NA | CASSEFSGSTDTQYF | TGTGCCAGCAGTGAATTTAGCGGGAGCACAGATACGCAGTATTTT
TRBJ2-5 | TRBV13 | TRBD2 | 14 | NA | CASSRLAGVETQYF | TGTGCCAGCAGCCGACTAGCGGGAGTAGAGACCCAGTACTTC
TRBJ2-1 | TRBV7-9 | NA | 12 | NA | CASRATYNEQFF | TGTGCCAGCAGAGCGACGTACAATGAGCAGTTCTTC
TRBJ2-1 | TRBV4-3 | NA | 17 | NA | CASSQDLRLDHYNEQFF | TGCGCCAGCAGCCAAGATCTGAGACTAGACCACTACAATGAGCAGTTCTTC
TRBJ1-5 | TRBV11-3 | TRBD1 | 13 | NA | CATTTGIPQPQHF | TGTGCCACCACGACAGGGATTCCTCAGCCCCAGCATTTT
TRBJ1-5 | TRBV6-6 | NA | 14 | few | CASTLGGFGQPQHF | TGTGCCAGCACTTTAGGGGGTTTCGGTCAGCCCCAGCATTTT
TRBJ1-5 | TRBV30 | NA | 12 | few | CAWAEGNQPQHF | TGTGCCTGGGCGGAGGGCAATCAGCCCCAGCATTTT
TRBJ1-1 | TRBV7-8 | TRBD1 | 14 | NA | CASRPDRGLSQAFF | TGTGCCAGCAGACCTGACAGGGGCCTGTCGCAAGCTTTCTTT